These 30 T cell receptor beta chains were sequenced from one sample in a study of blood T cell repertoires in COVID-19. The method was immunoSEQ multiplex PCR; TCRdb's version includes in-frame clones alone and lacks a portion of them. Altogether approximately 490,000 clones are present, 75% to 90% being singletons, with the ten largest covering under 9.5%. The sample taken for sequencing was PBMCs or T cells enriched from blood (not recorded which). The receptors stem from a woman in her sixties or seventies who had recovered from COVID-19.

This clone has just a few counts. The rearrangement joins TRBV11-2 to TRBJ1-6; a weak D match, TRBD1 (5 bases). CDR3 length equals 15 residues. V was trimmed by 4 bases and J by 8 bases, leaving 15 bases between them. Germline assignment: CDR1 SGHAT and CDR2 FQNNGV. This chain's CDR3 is CASSSIREGDSPLHF. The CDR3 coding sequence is TGTGCCAGCAGCTCTATCAGGGAAGGTGATTCACCCCTCCACTTT.

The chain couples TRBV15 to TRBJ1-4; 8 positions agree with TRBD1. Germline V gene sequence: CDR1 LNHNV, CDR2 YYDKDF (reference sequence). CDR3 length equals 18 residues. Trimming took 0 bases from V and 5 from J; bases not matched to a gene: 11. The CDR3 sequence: CATSRDREQGGVNEKLFF. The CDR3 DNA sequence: TGTGCCACCAGCAGAGATCGGGAACAGGGGGGTGTAAATGAAAAACTGTTTTTT.

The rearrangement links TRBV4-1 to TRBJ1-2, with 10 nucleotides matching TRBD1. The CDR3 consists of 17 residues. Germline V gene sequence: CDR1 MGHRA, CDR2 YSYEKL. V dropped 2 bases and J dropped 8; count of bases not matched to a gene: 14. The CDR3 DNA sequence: TGCGCCAGCAGCCAAAGGCCCTACGGGACAGGGGAGGACGGCTACACCTTC. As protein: CASSQRPYGTGEDGYTF.

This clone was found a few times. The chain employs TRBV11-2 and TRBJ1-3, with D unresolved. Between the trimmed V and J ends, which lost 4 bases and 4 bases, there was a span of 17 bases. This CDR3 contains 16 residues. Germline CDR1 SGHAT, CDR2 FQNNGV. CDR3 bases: TGTGCCAGCAGCTCCCCCGCTACCGCTAGGGGAAACACCATATATTTT. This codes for CASSSPATARGNTIYF.

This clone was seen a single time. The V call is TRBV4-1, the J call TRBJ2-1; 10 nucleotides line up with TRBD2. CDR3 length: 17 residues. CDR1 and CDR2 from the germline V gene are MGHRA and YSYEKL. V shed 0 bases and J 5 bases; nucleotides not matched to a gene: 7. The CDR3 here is CASSQDQRGGLDNEQFF. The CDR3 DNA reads TGCGCCAGCAGCCAAGATCAGCGGGGGGGCCTGGACAATGAGCAGTTCTTC.

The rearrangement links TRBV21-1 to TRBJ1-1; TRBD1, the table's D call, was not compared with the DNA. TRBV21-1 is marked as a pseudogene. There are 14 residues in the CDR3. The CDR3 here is CASSPWDRTDGAFF. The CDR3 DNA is TGTGCCAGCAGCCCTTGGGACAGAACCGATGGAGCTTTCTTT.

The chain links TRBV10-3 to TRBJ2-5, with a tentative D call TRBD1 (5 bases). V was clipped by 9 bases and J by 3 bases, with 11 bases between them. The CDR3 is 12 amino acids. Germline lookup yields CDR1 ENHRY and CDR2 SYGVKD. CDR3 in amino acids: CAIRGWEETQYF. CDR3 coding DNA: TGTGCCATTAGGGGTTGGGAAGAGACCCAGTACTTC.

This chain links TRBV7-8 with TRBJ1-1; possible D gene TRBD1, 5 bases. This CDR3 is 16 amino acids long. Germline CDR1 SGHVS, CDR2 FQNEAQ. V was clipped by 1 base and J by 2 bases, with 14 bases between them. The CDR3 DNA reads TGTGCCAGCAGCTTAGGTCGGGGGAAGGGAAACACTGAAGCTTTCTTT. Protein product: CASSLGRGKGNTEAFF. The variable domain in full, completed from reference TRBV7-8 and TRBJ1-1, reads GAGVSQSPRYKVAKRGQDVALRCDPISGHVSLFWYQQALGQGPEFLTYFQNEAQLDKSGLPSDRFFAERPEGSVSTLKIQRTQQEDSAVYLCASSLGRGKGNTEAFFGQGTRLTVV.

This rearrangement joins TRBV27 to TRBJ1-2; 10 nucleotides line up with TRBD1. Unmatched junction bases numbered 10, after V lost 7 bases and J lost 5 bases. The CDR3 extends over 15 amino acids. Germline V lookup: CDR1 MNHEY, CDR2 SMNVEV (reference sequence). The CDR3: CASTGDRGKGYGYTF. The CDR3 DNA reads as TGTGCCAGCACTGGGGACAGGGGAAAGGGGTATGGCTACACCTTC.

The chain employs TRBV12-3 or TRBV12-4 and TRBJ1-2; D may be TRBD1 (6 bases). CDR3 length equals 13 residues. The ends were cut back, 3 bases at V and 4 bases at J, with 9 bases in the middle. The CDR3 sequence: CASSFLRGYGYTF. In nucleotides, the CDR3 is TGTGCCAGCAGTTTTCTCAGGGGCTATGGCTACACCTTC.

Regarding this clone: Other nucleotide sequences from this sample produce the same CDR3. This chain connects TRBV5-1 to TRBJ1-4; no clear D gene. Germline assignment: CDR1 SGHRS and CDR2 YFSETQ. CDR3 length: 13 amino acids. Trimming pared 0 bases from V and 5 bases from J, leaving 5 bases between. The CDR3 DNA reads TGCGCCAGCAGCTTGGCCGGGAATGAAAAACTGTTTTTT. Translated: CASSLAGNEKLFF.

The DNA for the CDR3 is TGTGCCAGCACGAGGGACAGGGTGAACACCGGGGAGCTGTTTTTT. Protein sequence: CASTRDRVNTGELFF. J is TRBJ2-2 and V is TRBV9, with 9 bases matching TRBD1. The CDR3 has 15 residues. The germline gives CDR1 SGDLS, CDR2 YYNGEE. V lost 6 bases to trimming and J lost 1 base; unmatched junction nucleotides: 4.

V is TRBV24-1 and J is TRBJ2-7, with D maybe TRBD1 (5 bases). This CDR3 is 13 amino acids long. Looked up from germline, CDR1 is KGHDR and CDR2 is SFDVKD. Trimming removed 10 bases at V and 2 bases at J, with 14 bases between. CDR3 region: CATPLQETYEQYV. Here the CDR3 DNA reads TGTGCCACTCCCTTACAGGAAACCTACGAGCAGTACGTC.

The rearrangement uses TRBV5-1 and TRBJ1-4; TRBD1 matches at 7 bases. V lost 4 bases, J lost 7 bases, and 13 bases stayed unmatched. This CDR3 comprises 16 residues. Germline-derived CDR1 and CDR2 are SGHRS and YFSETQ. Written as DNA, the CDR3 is TGCGCCAGCAGCCCAAAAACAGGGGTCAGGGGTGAAAAACTGTTTTTT. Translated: CASSPKTGVRGEKLFF.

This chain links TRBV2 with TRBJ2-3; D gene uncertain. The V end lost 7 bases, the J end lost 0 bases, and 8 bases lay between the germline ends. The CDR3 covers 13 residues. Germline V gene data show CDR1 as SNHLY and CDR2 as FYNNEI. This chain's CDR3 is CASTGFSTDTQYF. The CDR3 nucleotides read TGTGCCAGCACGGGTTTTAGCACAGATACGCAGTATTTT. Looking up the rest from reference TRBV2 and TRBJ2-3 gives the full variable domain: EPEVTQTPSHQVTQMGQEVILRCVPISNHLYFYWYRQILGQKVEFLVSFYNNEISEKSEIFDDQFSVERPDGSNFTLKIRSTKLEDSAMYFCASTGFSTDTQYFGPGTRLTVL.

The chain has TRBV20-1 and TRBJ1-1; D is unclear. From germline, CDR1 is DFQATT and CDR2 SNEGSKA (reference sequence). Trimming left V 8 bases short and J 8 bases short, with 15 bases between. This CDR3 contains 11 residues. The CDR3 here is CSSPGLPEAFF. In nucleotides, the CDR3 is TGCAGTTCCCCCGGACTCCCCGAAGCTTTCTTT.

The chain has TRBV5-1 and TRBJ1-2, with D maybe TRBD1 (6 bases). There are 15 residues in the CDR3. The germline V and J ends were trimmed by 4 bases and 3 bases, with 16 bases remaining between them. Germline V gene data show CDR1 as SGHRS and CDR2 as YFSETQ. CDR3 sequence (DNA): TGCGCCAGCAGCCCCCGCCAGGGGCCATACTATGGCTACACCTTC. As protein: CASSPRQGPYYGYTF.

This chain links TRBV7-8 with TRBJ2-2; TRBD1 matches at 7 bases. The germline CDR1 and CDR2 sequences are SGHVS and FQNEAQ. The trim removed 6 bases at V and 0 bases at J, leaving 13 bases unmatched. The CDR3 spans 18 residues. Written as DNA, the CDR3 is TGTGCCAGCAGGACCGGGACAGCATTCTCAACGAACACCGGGGAGCTGTTTTTT. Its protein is CASRTGTAFSTNTGELFF.

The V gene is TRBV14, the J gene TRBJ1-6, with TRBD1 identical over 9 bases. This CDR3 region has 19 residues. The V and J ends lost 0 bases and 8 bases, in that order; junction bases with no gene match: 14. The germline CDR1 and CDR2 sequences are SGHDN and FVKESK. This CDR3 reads CASSQDVGTGYWFDSPLHF. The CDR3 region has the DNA TGTGCCAGCAGCCAAGATGTTGGGACAGGGTATTGGTTTGATTCACCCCTCCACTTT.

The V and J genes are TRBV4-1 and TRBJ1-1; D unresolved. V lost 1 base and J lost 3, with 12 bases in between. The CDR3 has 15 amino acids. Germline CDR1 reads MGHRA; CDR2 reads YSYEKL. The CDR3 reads CASSQGRGFYTEAFF. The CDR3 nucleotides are TGCGCCAGCAGCCAAGGTCGAGGTTTCTACACTGAAGCTTTCTTT.

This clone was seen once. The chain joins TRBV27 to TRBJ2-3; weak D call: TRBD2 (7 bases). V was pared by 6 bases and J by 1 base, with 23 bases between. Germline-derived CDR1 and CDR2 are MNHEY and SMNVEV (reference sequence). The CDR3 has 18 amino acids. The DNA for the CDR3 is TGTGCCAGCAGCCCCATAGTGTGGGGGGGCCTGGGCACAGATACGCAGTATTTT. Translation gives CASSPIVWGGLGTDTQYF.

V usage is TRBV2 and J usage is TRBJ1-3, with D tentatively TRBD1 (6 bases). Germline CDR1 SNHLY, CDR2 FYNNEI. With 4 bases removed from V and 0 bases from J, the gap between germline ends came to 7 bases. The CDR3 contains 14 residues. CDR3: CASSGTVSGNTIYF. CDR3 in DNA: TGTGCCAGCAGTGGGACAGTCTCTGGAAACACCATATATTTT.

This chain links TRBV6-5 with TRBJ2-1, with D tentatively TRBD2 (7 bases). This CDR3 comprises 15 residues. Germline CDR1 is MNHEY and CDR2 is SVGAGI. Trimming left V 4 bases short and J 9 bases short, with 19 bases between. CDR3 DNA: TGTGCCAGCAGTTTGGGCGGGGGCCGATCGGGTGAGCAGTTCTTC. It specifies CASSLGGGRSGEQFF.

The CDR3 reads CASSIKGATGKLFF. The CDR3 nucleotides read TGTGCCAGTAGTATTAAGGGGGCGACGGGAAAACTGTTTTTT. The chain joins TRBV19 to TRBJ1-4; 7 bases match TRBD1. CDR3 length: 14 residues. V trimming: 3 bases; J trimming: 10 bases; junction bases outside the gene matches: 8. CDR1 and CDR2 (germline): LNHDA, SQIVND (reference sequence).

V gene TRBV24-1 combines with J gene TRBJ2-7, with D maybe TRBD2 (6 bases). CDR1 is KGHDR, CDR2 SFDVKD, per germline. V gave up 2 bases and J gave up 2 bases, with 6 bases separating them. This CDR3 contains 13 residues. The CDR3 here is CATSDSGAYEQYF. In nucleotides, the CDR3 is TGTGCCACCAGTGATTCGGGAGCCTACGAGCAGTACTTC.

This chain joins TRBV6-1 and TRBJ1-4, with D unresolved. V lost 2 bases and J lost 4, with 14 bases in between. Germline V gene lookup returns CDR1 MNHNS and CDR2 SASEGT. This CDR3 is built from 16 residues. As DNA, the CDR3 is TGTGCCAGCAGTGAACCGGGCCGGGGATTTAATGAAAAACTGTTTTTT. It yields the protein CASSEPGRGFNEKLFF.

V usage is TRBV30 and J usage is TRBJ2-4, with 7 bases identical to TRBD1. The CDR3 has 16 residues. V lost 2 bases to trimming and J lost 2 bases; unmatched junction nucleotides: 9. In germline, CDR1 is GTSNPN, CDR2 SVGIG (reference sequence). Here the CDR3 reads CAWSPHYRGPKNIQYF. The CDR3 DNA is TGTGCCTGGAGTCCTCATTACAGGGGACCCAAAAACATTCAGTACTTC. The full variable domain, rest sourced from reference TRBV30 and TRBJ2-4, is SQTIHQWPATLVQPVGSPLSLECTVEGTSNPNLYWYRQAAGRGLQLLFYSVGIGQISSEVPQNLSASRPQDRQFILSSKKLLLSDSGFYLCAWSPHYRGPKNIQYFGAGTRLSVL.

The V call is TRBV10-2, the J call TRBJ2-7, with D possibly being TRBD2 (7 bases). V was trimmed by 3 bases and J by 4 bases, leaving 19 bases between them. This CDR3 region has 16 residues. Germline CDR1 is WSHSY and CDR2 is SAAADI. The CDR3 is CASSDPRGGRRYEQYV. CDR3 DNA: TGCGCCAGCAGTGACCCGAGGGGGGGTAGGAGGTACGAGCAGTACGTC.

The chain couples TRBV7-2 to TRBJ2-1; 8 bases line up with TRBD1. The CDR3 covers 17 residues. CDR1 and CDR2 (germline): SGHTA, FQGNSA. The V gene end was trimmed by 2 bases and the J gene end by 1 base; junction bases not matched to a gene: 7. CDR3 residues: CASSLRDRTFSYNEQFF. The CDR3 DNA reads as TGTGCCAGCAGCTTAAGGGACAGGACCTTTTCCTACAATGAGCAGTTCTTC.

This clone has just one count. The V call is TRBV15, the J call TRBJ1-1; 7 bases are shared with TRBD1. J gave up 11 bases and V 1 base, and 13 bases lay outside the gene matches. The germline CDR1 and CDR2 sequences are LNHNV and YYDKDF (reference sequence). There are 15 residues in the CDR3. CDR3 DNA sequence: TGTGCCACCAGCAGAGGAGGGGGCGTGGGCTTCTGGGCTTTCTTT. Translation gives CATSRGGGVGFWAFF.